Following are 23 T cell receptor beta chains from one sample sequenced in a study of Graves' ophthalmopathy and Graves' hyperthyroidism. RNA transcripts provided the template for amplifying TCR beta CDR3 regions. The first-round RT-PCR employed HTBI primers together with the Qiagen OneStep RT-PCR kit. A multiplex PCR was then performed as the second round. TCRdb fed the multiplex PCR reads into MiXCR, producing one record per CDR3 protein. The sample has 680,000 or so distinct CDR3 sequences; about 20% are singletons. The sample consisted of peripheral blood. These receptors originate from a woman in her late teens or twenties with stable Graves' hyperthyroidism. Some clones in this sample may be carry-over from other donors' samples.

J is TRBJ1-1 and V is TRBV10-1, with TRBD1 matching over 7 bases. Germline V gene lookup returns CDR1 WNHNN and CDR2 SYGVQD (reference sequence). The CDR3 is made up of 14 amino acids. V trimming: 4 bases; J trimming: 7 bases; junction bases outside the gene matches: 9. The CDR3 protein is CASSGVTGRIEAFF. Here the CDR3 DNA reads TGCGCCAGCAGTGGGGTGACAGGGAGGATTGAAGCTTTCTTT.

The table lists this clonotype with many counts. This rearrangement joins TRBV12-3 or TRBV12-4 to TRBJ1-2; maybe TRBD1 (5 bases). The CDR3 runs to 14 residues. V was shortened by 2 bases and J by 0 bases, with 7 bases between the two germline ends. CDR3: CASSLRGPNYGYTF. CDR3 DNA sequence: TGTGCCAGCAGTTTAAGGGGACCTAACTATGGCTACACCTTC.

Ten or more counts support this clonotype. The chain joins TRBV9 to TRBJ1-2; 8 bases fit TRBD1. The CDR3 length is 14 residues. The germline V gene encodes CDR1 SGDLS and CDR2 YYNGEE. The J segment lost 6 bases and the V segment lost 0 bases, leaving 4 bases of the junction unmatched. The CDR3 sequence is CASSVDDRGDGYTF. As DNA, the CDR3 is TGTGCCAGCAGCGTAGATGACAGGGGAGATGGCTACACCTTC.

At least ten counts were recorded for this clonotype. The CDR3 loop is CASSNGQGRDEQYF. Written as DNA, the CDR3 is TGTGCCAGCAGTAACGGACAGGGGAGGGACGAGCAGTACTTC. The rearrangement joins TRBV12-3 or TRBV12-4 to TRBJ2-7; TRBD1 aligns across 9 bases. Trimming took 5 bases from V and 5 from J; bases not matched to a gene: 7. CDR3 length equals 14 residues.

As concerns this clonotype: The conserved final phenylalanine or tryptophan is absent from the CDR3, which likely points to a read error. This chain uses TRBV27 with TRBJ1-2; D may be TRBD1 (5 bases). Trimming removed 6 bases at V and 4 bases at J, with 9 bases between. Germline CDR1 and CDR2: MNHEY and SMNVEV (reference sequence). This CDR3 contains 12 residues. The CDR3 is CASSDRGYGYTY. CDR3 sequence (DNA): TGTGCCAGCAGCGACAGAGGCTATGGCTACACCTAC.

The V gene is TRBV5-6, the J gene TRBJ1-2, with 7 bases that match TRBD1. V shed 4 bases and J 3 bases; nucleotides not matched to a gene: 9. The CDR3 consists of 15 residues. The germline CDR1 and CDR2 sequences are SGHDT and YYEEEE. The chain's CDR3 is CASSPSGQVHYGYTF. The CDR3 DNA follows: TGTGCCAGCAGCCCCTCTGGACAGGTCCACTATGGCTACACCTTC.

The genes are TRBV6-1 and TRBJ2-7; tentatively, D is TRBD1 (6 bases). Germline lookup yields CDR1 MNHNS and CDR2 SASEGT. With 5 bases removed from V and 7 bases from J, the gap between germline ends came to 18 bases. The CDR3 is made up of 14 amino acids. CDR3 sequence reads: CASSLRDTLREQYF. The DNA for the CDR3 is TGTGCCAGCAGTCTCCGGGACACCTTACGGGAGCAGTACTTC.

This clonotype was recorded at least ten times. The chain has TRBV11-2 and TRBJ1-1, with D possibly being TRBD1 (6 bases). Per germline, CDR1 SGHAT and CDR2 FQNNGV. The CDR3 length is 12 residues. V was cut by 1 base and J by 14 bases, with 14 bases left in between. CDR3 coding DNA: TGTGCCAGCAGCTTAGTTGGGGGGGGCGGCTTCTTT. It specifies CASSLVGGGGFF.

A few counts support this clonotype. The chain uses TRBV20-1 and TRBJ2-7; D unresolved. From germline, CDR1 is DFQATT and CDR2 SNEGSKA (reference sequence). The CDR3 extends over 14 amino acids. Trimming took off 1 base at V and 5 bases at J, with 15 bases between the two ends. Here the CDR3 DNA reads TGCAGTGCTAGAGGGGCAACACATCTGAACGAGCAGTACTTC. This codes for CSARGATHLNEQYF.

This clonotype was seen repeatedly, ten times or more. Sequence at one end of the junction differs from germline and may be a read error. This CDR3 reads CASSLVGTKGDTKAFF. CDR3 in DNA: TGTGCCAGCAGCTTAGTCGGGACCAAAGGGGACACTAAAGCTTTCTTT. The V gene is TRBV13, the J gene TRBJ1-1, with D perhaps matching TRBD1 (6 bases). The V gene's germline CDR1 is PRHDT and CDR2 FYEKMQ (reference sequence). The CDR3 loop spans 16 amino acids.

The rearrangement joins TRBV20-1 to TRBJ2-7; 8 positions agree with TRBD1. V lost 7 bases to trimming and J lost 7 bases; unmatched junction nucleotides: 9. The germline V gene has CDR1 DFQATT and CDR2 SNEGSKA (reference sequence). This CDR3 comprises 12 residues. In DNA, the CDR3 is TGCAGTGGTCAGGGGGCCCGTGGAGAGCAGTACTTC. Its protein product is CSGQGARGEQYF.

The rearrangement joins TRBV12-3 or TRBV12-4 to TRBJ2-5; 7 nucleotides agree with TRBD2. V lost 8 bases to trimming and J lost 5 bases; unmatched junction nucleotides: 8. CDR3 size: 13 residues. CDR3 sequence (DNA): TGTGCCAGCCTAAGCGGGGCGAGGGAGACCCAGTACTTC. Translated, it gives CASLSGARETQYF.

The chain couples TRBV6-1 to TRBJ2-7; D is ambiguous. This CDR3 comprises 13 residues. Germline-derived CDR1 and CDR2 are MNHNS and SASEGT. V gave up 2 bases and J gave up 3 bases, with 8 bases separating them. The CDR3 nucleotides read TGTGCCAGCAGTGAACGGTTGTACTACGAGCAGTACTTC. Protein product: CASSERLYYEQYF.

This clonotype has a count of ten or more. V usage is TRBV19 and J usage is TRBJ1-5, with 7 bases lining up with TRBD1. This CDR3 contains 15 residues. Looked up from germline, CDR1 is LNHDA and CDR2 is SQIVND (reference sequence). The V segment lost 3 bases and the J segment 2 bases; nucleotides outside the gene matches: 4. This chain's CDR3 is CASSMGTVGNQPQHF. DNA of the CDR3: TGTGCCAGTAGTATGGGGACAGTTGGCAATCAGCCCCAGCATTTT.

J is TRBJ2-7 and V is TRBV20-1; D possibly corresponds to TRBD1 (5 bases). The CDR3 spans 11 residues. Germline V gene lookup returns CDR1 DFQATT and CDR2 SNEGSKA (reference sequence). The V end lost 3 bases, the J end lost 4 bases, and 7 bases lay between the germline ends. The CDR3 DNA is TGCAGTGCTAGTTCAGGGTACGAGCAGTACTTC. Amino acid sequence: CSASSGYEQYF.

This chain connects TRBV6-1 to TRBJ1-2, with unresolved D. From germline, CDR1 is MNHNS and CDR2 SASEGT. CDR3 length equals 13 residues. Between the trimmed V and J ends, which lost 8 bases and 1 base, there was a span of 11 bases. The CDR3 nucleotides are TGTGCCAGCCCCGAGAAGGGTAACTATGGCTACACCTTC. Residues: CASPEKGNYGYTF.

The chain couples TRBV4-1 to TRBJ1-6; D is ambiguous. With 1 base removed from V and 7 bases from J, the gap between germline ends came to 8 bases. The CDR3 runs to 14 residues. Germline CDR1 MGHRA, CDR2 YSYEKL. As DNA, the CDR3 is TGCGCCAGCAGCCAAGTAGACGAGAATTCACCCCTCCACTTT. It translates to CASSQVDENSPLHF.

At least ten counts were recorded for this clonotype. This chain links TRBV12-3 or TRBV12-4 with TRBJ2-7; D tentatively reads TRBD1 or TRBD2 (5 bases each). This CDR3 is 14 amino acids long. V was pared by 7 bases and J by 4 bases, with 17 bases between. CDR3 protein: CASTMDSPGYEQYF. In nucleotides, the CDR3 is TGTGCCAGCACTATGGACTCTCCAGGGTACGAGCAGTACTTC.

The chain carries TRBV5-1 and TRBJ2-5; D gene uncertain. Germline values: CDR1 SGHRS, CDR2 YFSETQ. The CDR3 covers 15 residues. With 3 bases removed from V and 0 bases from J, the gap between germline ends came to 12 bases. CDR3 protein: CASSSVDPYQETQYF. The CDR3 nucleotides read TGCGCCAGCAGCTCGGTAGACCCGTACCAAGAGACCCAGTACTTC.

V gene TRBV6-1 combines with J gene TRBJ2-2; either TRBD1 or TRBD2 may fit D (5 bases each). CDR1 is MNHNS, CDR2 SASEGT, per germline. The CDR3 is 16 amino acids. V was cut by 5 bases and J by 5 bases, with 18 bases left in between. Here the CDR3 DNA reads TGTGCCAGCAGTACGCCGGGGCGTCAAAAGACCGGGGAGCTGTTTTTT. This translates into CASSTPGRQKTGELFF.

This clonotype was observed at least ten times. The chain employs TRBV20-1 and TRBJ2-6, with D possibly TRBD1 on 6 matching bases. Germline V gene data show CDR1 as DFQATT and CDR2 as SNEGSKA (reference sequence). This CDR3 spans 17 amino acids. Trimming removed 2 bases at V and 1 base at J, with 15 bases between. The CDR3: CSARTDRLRSGANVLTF. As DNA, the CDR3 is TGCAGTGCTAGAACCGACAGGTTAAGGTCTGGGGCCAACGTCCTGACTTTC.

The J gene is TRBJ2-2, the V gene TRBV7-2, with D perhaps matching TRBD2 (6 bases). CDR1 SGHTA and CDR2 FQGNSA come from the germline V gene. This CDR3 comprises 16 residues. Trimming shortened V by 2 bases and J by 0 bases, and 10 bases separated the two germline ends. The CDR3 DNA is TGTGCCAGCAGCTTACGCGGGAAGCCGAACACCGGGGAGCTGTTTTTT. Its protein product is CASSLRGKPNTGELFF.

J is TRBJ2-7 and V is TRBV6-1; D is undetermined. This CDR3 comprises 14 residues. V gave up 7 bases and J gave up 2 bases, with 15 bases separating them. CDR1 and CDR2 (germline): MNHNS, SASEGT. CDR3 bases: TGTGCCAGCACCATCTGGGGTAAAACCTACGAGCAGTACTTC. This gives the protein CASTIWGKTYEQYF.